The present TCR beta chain was sequenced within a study of CD8 T cells in ankylosing spondylitis. Broader study findings: Typical of ankylosing spondylitis blood, it appeared, was a TCR beta motif of several highly homologous variants.

TCRdb ran MiXCR on the 5' RACE reads and lists one entry per CDR3 protein. The table includes about 90,000 distinct CDR3 sequences, approximately 9.6% detected once. This clonotype was detected a few times. The antigen is not known. This CDR3 has 15 amino acids. Germline CDR1 is SGHAT and CDR2 is FQNNGV. Trimming left V 7 bases short and J 1 base short, with 13 bases between. The V and J genes are TRBV11-2 and TRBJ2-2; weak D call: TRBD2 (5 bases). Sequencing input: blood, either unsorted or a sorted T cell fraction (not recorded which). The TCR sequence derives from a male donor with ankylosing spondylitis. The DNA of the CDR3 is TGTGCCAGCACCTTTGGGAGTGAGAACACCGGGGAGCTGTTTTTT. Its translation: CASTFGSENTGELFF.